Listed here are 3 T cell receptor beta chains from one sample, sequenced in a study of T cell changes during pregnancy in multiple sclerosis. Assay used: immunoSEQ multiplex PCR; TCRdb lists only in-frame clones, some missing. Here the sample spans approximately 83,000 clones, 90% to 95% being singletons. The specimen was peripheral blood, collected in the first trimester of pregnancy. These receptors all stem from a female donor with multiple sclerosis, enrolled in a pregnancy study.

The rearrangement links TRBV5-1 to TRBJ2-7; tentative D call: TRBD1 (6 bases). Germline CDR1 and CDR2: SGHRS and YFSETQ. This CDR3 is 14 amino acids long. Trimming shortened V by 0 bases and J by 6 bases, and 13 bases separated the two germline ends. This chain's CDR3 is CASSLDVRGSEQYF. The CDR3 region has the DNA TGCGCCAGCAGCTTGGATGTCAGGGGATCCGAGCAGTACTTC. Full variable domain (remainder filled in from reference TRBV5-1 and TRBJ2-7): KAGVTQTPRYLIKTRGQQVTLSCSPISGHRSVSWYQQTPGQGLQFLFEYFSETQRNKGNFPGRFSGRQFSNSRSEMNVSTLELGDSALYLCASSLDVRGSEQYFGPGTRLTVT.

The chain employs TRBV6-6 and TRBJ1-2, with no clear D. The ends were cut back, 5 bases at V and 6 bases at J, with 13 bases in the middle. The CDR3 runs 13 residues. Germline lookup yields CDR1 MNHNY and CDR2 SVGAGI (reference sequence). The CDR3: CASSRLRSDGYTF. In nucleotides, the CDR3 is TGTGCCAGCAGTCGACTTCGGAGCGATGGCTACACCTTC.

This clone was detected a few times. The J gene is TRBJ1-6, the V gene TRBV27; D not certain. Germline V gives CDR1 MNHEY, CDR2 SMNVEV (reference sequence). This CDR3 region has 14 residues. Trimming took off 3 bases at V and 7 bases at J, with 10 bases between the two ends. CDR3 protein: CASSFGRVNSPLHF. The CDR3, as DNA: TGTGCCAGCAGTTTCGGGAGGGTCAATTCACCCCTCCACTTT.